There are many counts of the clone carrying this T cell receptor beta chain. The CDR3 end lies 3 residues beyond the end of the read and is filled in from the germline J gene. The germline gives CDR1 SGHVS, CDR2 FQNEAQ. The CDR3 is made up of 11 amino acids. V was shortened by 5 bases and J by 6 bases, with 8 bases between the two germline ends. Only in-frame clones appear in the TCRdb table, and some are missing; sequencing was by immunoSEQ multiplex PCR. The table lists roughly 29,000 clones, no singletons, with more than 10% in the top ten. The record originates from a study of T cell clonality in common variable immunodeficiency. Patients and controls were mostly of Caucasian heritage.

The sample taken for sequencing was peripheral blood mononuclear cells. The chain recombines TRBV7-8 with TRBJ2-7; weak D call: TRBD1 (5 bases). The receptor comes from a person between 18 and 69 years old in good health. The CDR3 region is CASSPGIEQYF. CDR3 bases read: TGTGCCAGCAGCCCAGGGATCGAG.